This section outlines one T cell receptor beta chain sequence together with its context. No antigen is known for it. No per-base quality is available; no much larger clone lies one base away. V loses 8 bases at its end and J loses 6 bases; junction bases beyond the gene matches: 6. The CDR3 contains 14 residues, cysteine and phenylalanine counted. Only CDR3 DNA is held: 42 bases, read in frame from base 1. CDR1 and CDR2, per the germline V gene, are KGHDR and SFDVKD. Libraries were constructed by the immunoSEQ multiplex PCR assay. TCRdb's version of the immuneACCESS table is confined to in-frame rearrangements and falls short of the full clone set. An unresolved V gene accounts for under half of the shortfall where checked; the remainder is of unknown origin. The sample records around 90,000 clones, roughly 84% of which are singletons. In total, the top ten clones hold over 2% of the sample. The data belong to a study of control samples from healthy donors and cancer patients (dated by TCRdb to the early 2020s).

The source of this sequence is a woman aged 40 to 50 in good health. The sequencing input was blood. The chain links TRBV24-1 with TRBJ2-2, and TRBD1 aligns with 9 junction nucleotides. This receptor carries the CDR3 CATTRTGESGELFF. The base sequence is TGTGCCACCACTAGGACAGGGGAGTCCGGGGAGCTGTTTTTT.